Listed below are T cell receptor beta chains from one sample, sequenced in a study of T cells in Graves' hyperthyroidism and ophthalmopathy. In TCRdb, the multiplex PCR reads were re-called with MiXCR into one record per CDR3 protein. The data contain approximately 640,000 distinct CDR3 sequences, 15% to 20% of them singletons. Sample: blood. The source of these receptors is a man in his fifties or sixties with Graves' hyperthyroidism. CDR3s include the opening cysteine and the closing phenylalanine or tryptophan. The D gene is left open where the match is weak. Rows may omit the clone size; those that give it use once, few, many or a size class.

CDR3aa: CASSSMCEQYF; CDR3nt: TGTGCCAGCAGCTCGATGTGCGAGCAGTACTTC; abundance: NA; v_gene: TRBV7-9; d_gene: NA; j_gene: TRBJ2-7
CDR3aa: CSVGGWGIDTQYF; CDR3nt: TGCAGCGTTGGGGGATGGGGGATTGATACGCAGTATTTT; abundance: few; v_gene: TRBV29-1; d_gene: NA; j_gene: TRBJ2-3
CDR3aa: CASSHGTGGAGQPQHF; CDR3nt: TGTGCCAGCAGTCATGGGACAGGGGGCGCGGGGCAGCCCCAGCATTTT; abundance: many; v_gene: TRBV28; d_gene: TRBD1; j_gene: TRBJ1-5
CDR3aa: CASSLLGGGAYNEQFF; CDR3nt: TGTGCCAGCAGCTTATTGGGGGGAGGGGCCTACAATGAGCAGTTCTTC; abundance: many; v_gene: TRBV11-2; d_gene: TRBD2; j_gene: TRBJ2-1
CDR3aa: CASMGPGSGNSPLHF; CDR3nt: TGTGCCAGTATGGGCCCGGGGAGCGGTAATTCACCCCTCCACTTT; abundance: many; v_gene: TRBV19; d_gene: NA; j_gene: TRBJ1-6
CDR3aa: CSARDYYEQYF; CDR3nt: TGCAGTGCTAGAGATTACTACGAGCAGTACTTC; abundance: many; v_gene: TRBV20-1; d_gene: NA; j_gene: TRBJ2-7
CDR3aa: CASSSTGMGEQYF; CDR3nt: TGTGCCAGCAGCAGCACAGGGATGGGCGAGCAGTACTTC; abundance: many; v_gene: TRBV11-2; d_gene: NA; j_gene: TRBJ2-7
CDR3aa: CASGFPPSGGKPTPGEQYF; CDR3nt: TGTGCTAGTGGTTTCCCACCTAGCGGGGGTAAGCCAACCCCCGGGGAGCAGTACTTC; abundance: NA; v_gene: TRBV12-5; d_gene: TRBD2; j_gene: TRBJ2-7
CDR3aa: CASSIGRGGLAGAAYNEQFF; CDR3nt: TGTGCCAGTAGTATAGGCAGGGGTGGACTAGCGGGAGCAGCCTACAATGAGCAGTTCTTC; abundance: many; v_gene: TRBV19; d_gene: TRBD2; j_gene: TRBJ2-1
CDR3aa: CASRLQSYYGYTF; CDR3nt: TGTGCCAGCAGGCTTCAATCCTACTATGGCTACACCTTC; abundance: few; v_gene: TRBV5-8; d_gene: NA; j_gene: TRBJ1-2
CDR3aa: CASSSLAARLQGTQYF; CDR3nt: TGTGCCAGCAGTTCGCTAGCAGCCCGGTTACAAGGGACCCAGTACTTC; abundance: many; v_gene: TRBV28; d_gene: NA; j_gene: TRBJ2-5
CDR3aa: CASSLLGLAGGRDEQFF; CDR3nt: TGTGCCAGCAGTTTGTTGGGACTAGCGGGAGGTAGGGATGAGCAGTTCTTC; abundance: many; v_gene: TRBV28; d_gene: TRBD2; j_gene: TRBJ2-1
CDR3aa: CASSLGLGQETQYF; CDR3nt: TGTGCCAGCAGCTTAGGTCTCGGACAAGAGACCCAGTACTTC; abundance: many; v_gene: TRBV11-2; d_gene: NA; j_gene: TRBJ2-5
CDR3aa: CASSGKQGLEQYF; CDR3nt: TGTGCCAGCAGCGGAAAACAGGGCCTCGAGCAGTACTTC; abundance: few; v_gene: TRBV9; d_gene: NA; j_gene: TRBJ2-7
CDR3aa: CASSLGGELAEAFF; CDR3nt: TGTGCCAGCAGTCTAGGGGGGGAGTTAGCTGAAGCTTTCTTT; abundance: few; v_gene: TRBV27; d_gene: NA; j_gene: TRBJ1-1
CDR3aa: CSATGTETNYGYTF; CDR3nt: TGCAGTGCCACCGGGACGGAAACTAACTATGGCTACACCTTC; abundance: NA; v_gene: TRBV20-1; d_gene: NA; j_gene: TRBJ1-2
CDR3aa: CASAGTGDYEQYF; CDR3nt: TGCGCCAGCGCCGGGACAGGGGACTACGAGCAGTACTTC; abundance: few; v_gene: TRBV5-1; d_gene: TRBD1; j_gene: TRBJ2-7
CDR3aa: CASSTRTGGRGETQYF; CDR3nt: TGTGCCAGCAGCACCCGGACAGGGGGCCGAGGGGAGACCCAGTACTTC; abundance: few; v_gene: TRBV6-1; d_gene: TRBD1; j_gene: TRBJ2-5
CDR3aa: CASSSERDPYEQYF; CDR3nt: TGTGCCAGCAGCTCGGAGAGGGATCCCTACGAGCAGTACTTC; abundance: NA; v_gene: TRBV27; d_gene: NA; j_gene: TRBJ2-7
CDR3aa: CASSQGVDRAQPQHF; CDR3nt: TGTGCCAGCAGCCAAGGGGTAGACAGGGCCCAGCCCCAGCATTTT; abundance: few; v_gene: TRBV3-1; d_gene: TRBD1; j_gene: TRBJ1-5
CDR3aa: CASGTRNTGELFF; CDR3nt: TGTGCCAGCGGGACCCGGAACACCGGGGAGCTGTTTTTT; abundance: NA; v_gene: TRBV6-1; d_gene: NA; j_gene: TRBJ2-2
CDR3aa: CASSPGWLAGSYNEQFF; CDR3nt: TGCGCCAGCAGCCCTGGGTGGCTAGCGGGCTCCTACAATGAGCAGTTCTTC; abundance: few; v_gene: TRBV5-1; d_gene: TRBD2; j_gene: TRBJ2-1
CDR3aa: CASRKGGNEQYF; CDR3nt: TGTGCCAGCAGGAAGGGGGGGAATGAGCAGTACTTC; abundance: few; v_gene: TRBV27; d_gene: NA; j_gene: TRBJ2-7
CDR3aa: CASRSNTGELFF; CDR3nt: TGCGCCAGCAGGTCGAACACCGGGGAGCTGTTTTTT; abundance: many; v_gene: TRBV10-1; d_gene: NA; j_gene: TRBJ2-2
CDR3aa: CSARTDPNTEAFF; CDR3nt: TGCAGTGCTAGAACGGATCCTAACACTGAAGCTTTCTTT; abundance: NA; v_gene: TRBV20-1; d_gene: NA; j_gene: TRBJ1-1
CDR3aa: CASSLEYGPLFF; CDR3nt: TGTGCCAGCAGCTTAGAGTATGGACCCCTGTTTTTT; abundance: NA; v_gene: TRBV11-2; d_gene: NA; j_gene: TRBJ2-2
CDR3aa: CASSEMWDGNTIYF; CDR3nt: TGTGCCAGCAGTGAAATGTGGGACGGAAACACCATATATTTT; abundance: many; v_gene: TRBV6-1; d_gene: NA; j_gene: TRBJ1-3
CDR3aa: CASSDTTSGLAENYEQYF; CDR3nt: TGTGCCAGCAGTGACACCACATCGGGACTAGCGGAAAACTACGAGCAGTACTTC; abundance: many; v_gene: TRBV2; d_gene: TRBD2; j_gene: TRBJ2-7
CDR3aa: CASSVRDGAYEQYF; CDR3nt: TGTGCCAGCAGCGTCCGGGACGGTGCCTACGAGCAGTACTTC; abundance: NA; v_gene: TRBV11-3; d_gene: NA; j_gene: TRBJ2-7
CDR3aa: CAWRKLRTGGTGYTF; CDR3nt: TGTGCCTGGAGGAAGTTAAGGACTGGTGGCACTGGCTACACCTTC; abundance: NA; v_gene: TRBV30; d_gene: NA; j_gene: TRBJ1-2
CDR3aa: CASSKSSGQARETQYF; CDR3nt: TGTGCCAGTAGTAAATCCTCGGGACAGGCTCGAGAGACCCAGTACTTC; abundance: few; v_gene: TRBV19; d_gene: TRBD1; j_gene: TRBJ2-5
CDR3aa: CASSPPSERFYGYTF; CDR3nt: TGTGCCAGCTCACCACCATCAGAAAGATTCTATGGCTACACCTTC; abundance: NA; v_gene: TRBV18; d_gene: NA; j_gene: TRBJ1-2
CDR3aa: CASSLRTSGKNTDTQYF; CDR3nt: TGTGCCAGCAGCTTGAGGACTAGCGGCAAGAACACAGATACGCAGTATTTT; abundance: few; v_gene: TRBV7-6; d_gene: TRBD2; j_gene: TRBJ2-3
CDR3aa: CASRPGTVFGEKLFF; CDR3nt: TGTGCCAGCAGGCCCGGGACAGTCTTTGGGGAAAAACTGTTTTTT; abundance: once; v_gene: TRBV28; d_gene: TRBD1; j_gene: TRBJ1-4
CDR3aa: CSAIWTGVSQSSYNEQFF; CDR3nt: TGCAGTGCTATCTGGACAGGGGTGTCACAGAGCTCCTACAATGAGCAGTTCTTC; abundance: few; v_gene: TRBV20-1; d_gene: TRBD1; j_gene: TRBJ2-1
CDR3aa: CASKLGLAGEETQYF; CDR3nt: TGTGCCAGCAAATTGGGACTAGCGGGAGAAGAGACCCAGTACTTC; abundance: NA; v_gene: TRBV2; d_gene: TRBD2; j_gene: TRBJ2-5
CDR3aa: CASSLKDGTSGTNRDTQYF; CDR3nt: TGTGCCAGCAGCTTAAAAGATGGGACTAGCGGGACCAACCGGGATACGCAGTATTTT; abundance: many; v_gene: TRBV7-9; d_gene: TRBD2; j_gene: TRBJ2-3
CDR3aa: CASSPPSSTGTEAFF; CDR3nt: TGTGCCAGCTCACCACCGTCCTCAACCGGCACTGAAGCTTTCTTT; abundance: NA; v_gene: TRBV18; d_gene: NA; j_gene: TRBJ1-1
CDR3aa: CASSQDRMGHEQYF; CDR3nt: TGCGCCAGCAGCCAAGATCGAATGGGACACGAGCAGTACTTC; abundance: few; v_gene: TRBV4-1; d_gene: NA; j_gene: TRBJ2-7
CDR3aa: CASSKTAGLETQYF; CDR3nt: TGCGCCAGCAGCAAAACTGCGGGGCTGGAGACCCAGTACTTC; abundance: NA; v_gene: TRBV5-1; d_gene: NA; j_gene: TRBJ2-5
CDR3aa: CSARVIRVIMTDTQYF; CDR3nt: TGCAGTGCTAGAGTTATCAGGGTTATAATGACAGATACGCAGTATTTT; abundance: NA; v_gene: TRBV20-1; d_gene: NA; j_gene: TRBJ2-3
CDR3aa: CASSDGPIYEQYF; CDR3nt: TGTGCCAGTAGTGACGGACCGATCTACGAGCAGTACTTC; abundance: NA; v_gene: TRBV19; d_gene: NA; j_gene: TRBJ2-7
CDR3aa: CASSLVGTDYEQYF; CDR3nt: TGTGCCAGCAGCTTAGTAGGGACGGACTACGAGCAGTACTTC; abundance: many; v_gene: TRBV11-2; d_gene: NA; j_gene: TRBJ2-7
CDR3aa: CASSQGWETGELFF; CDR3nt: TGTGCCAGCAGCCAAGGGTGGGAGACCGGGGAGCTGTTTTTT; abundance: many; v_gene: TRBV14; d_gene: NA; j_gene: TRBJ2-2
CDR3aa: CASTNRYNEQFF; CDR3nt: TGTGCCAGCACGAACAGATACAATGAGCAGTTCTTC; abundance: NA; v_gene: TRBV7-2; d_gene: NA; j_gene: TRBJ2-1
CDR3aa: CASGYTRTGGYEKLFF; CDR3nt: TGTGCCAGCGGCTATACCCGGACAGGGGGTTACGAAAAACTGTTTTTT; abundance: many; v_gene: TRBV11-2; d_gene: TRBD1; j_gene: TRBJ1-4
CDR3aa: CATSDLGVQETQYF; CDR3nt: TGTGCCACCAGTGATTTAGGAGTTCAAGAGACCCAGTACTTC; abundance: many; v_gene: TRBV24-1; d_gene: NA; j_gene: TRBJ2-5
CDR3aa: CAISGRDSRYNEQFF; CDR3nt: TGTGCCATCAGTGGCCGGGACTCCCGATACAATGAGCAGTTCTTC; abundance: many; v_gene: TRBV10-3; d_gene: NA; j_gene: TRBJ2-1
CDR3aa: CASSLELNTGELFF; CDR3nt: TGTGCCAGCAGCTTGGAACTAAACACCGGGGAGCTGTTTTTT; abundance: few; v_gene: TRBV2; d_gene: NA; j_gene: TRBJ2-2